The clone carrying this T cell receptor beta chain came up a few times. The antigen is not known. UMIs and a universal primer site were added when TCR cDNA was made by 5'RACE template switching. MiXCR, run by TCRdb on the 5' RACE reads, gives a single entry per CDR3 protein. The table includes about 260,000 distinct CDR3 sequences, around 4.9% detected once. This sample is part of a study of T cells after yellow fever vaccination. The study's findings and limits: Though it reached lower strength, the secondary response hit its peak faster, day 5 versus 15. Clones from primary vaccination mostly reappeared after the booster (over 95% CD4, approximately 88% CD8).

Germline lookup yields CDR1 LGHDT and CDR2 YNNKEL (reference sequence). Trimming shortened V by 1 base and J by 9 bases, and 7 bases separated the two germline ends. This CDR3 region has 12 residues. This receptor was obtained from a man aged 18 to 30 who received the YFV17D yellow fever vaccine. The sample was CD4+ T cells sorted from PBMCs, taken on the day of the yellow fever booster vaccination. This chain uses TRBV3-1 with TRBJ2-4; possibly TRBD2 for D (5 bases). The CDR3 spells CASSQGGGIQYF. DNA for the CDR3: TGTGCCAGCAGCCAAGGAGGAGGCATTCAGTACTTC. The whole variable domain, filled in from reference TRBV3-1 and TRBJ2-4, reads DTAVSQTPKYLVTQMGNDKSIKCEQNLGHDTMYWYKQDSKKFLKIMFSYNNKELIINETVPNRFSPKSPDKAHLNLHINSLELGDSAVYFCASSQGGGIQYFGAGTRLSVL.